The source of this T cell receptor (beta chain) is a study of blood T cell repertoires in COVID-19. V shed 1 base and J shed 1 base, with 11 bases lying between them. This CDR3 region has 16 residues. Germline V gene lookup returns CDR1 LGHDT and CDR2 YNNKEL (reference sequence). Clones were read by immunoSEQ multiplex PCR, and TCRdb kept only the in-frame ones, dropping some. The sample has some 280,000 clones, over 75% seen once. The chain carries TRBV3-1 (or the pseudogene TRBV3-2) and TRBJ2-1, with D maybe TRBD1 (6 bases). The material sequenced was peripheral blood. The receptor's source is a woman aged 60-70 years with acute or convalescent COVID-19. CDR3 DNA: TGTGCCAGCAGCCAAGGTTTCGACAGGTCCTACAATGAGCAGTTCTTC. It yields the protein CASSQGFDRSYNEQFF.